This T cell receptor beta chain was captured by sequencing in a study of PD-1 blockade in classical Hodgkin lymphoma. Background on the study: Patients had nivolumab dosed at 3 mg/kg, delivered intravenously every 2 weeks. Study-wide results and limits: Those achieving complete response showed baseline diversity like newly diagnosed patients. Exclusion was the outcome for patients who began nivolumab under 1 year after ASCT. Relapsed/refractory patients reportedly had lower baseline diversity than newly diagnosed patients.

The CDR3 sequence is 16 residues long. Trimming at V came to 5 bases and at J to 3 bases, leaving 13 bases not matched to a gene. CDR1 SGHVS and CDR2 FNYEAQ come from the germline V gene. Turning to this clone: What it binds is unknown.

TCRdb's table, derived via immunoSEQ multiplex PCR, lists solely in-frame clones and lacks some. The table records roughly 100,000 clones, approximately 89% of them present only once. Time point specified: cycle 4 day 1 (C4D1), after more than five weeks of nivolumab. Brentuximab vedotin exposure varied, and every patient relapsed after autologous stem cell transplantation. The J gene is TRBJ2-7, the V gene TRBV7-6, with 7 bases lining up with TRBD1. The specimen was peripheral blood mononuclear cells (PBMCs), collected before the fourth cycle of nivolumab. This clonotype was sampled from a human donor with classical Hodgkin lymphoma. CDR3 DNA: TGTGCCAGCAGCCATCACCCCCCGGGACAGATCTACGAGCAGTACTTC. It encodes CASSHHPPGQIYEQYF.